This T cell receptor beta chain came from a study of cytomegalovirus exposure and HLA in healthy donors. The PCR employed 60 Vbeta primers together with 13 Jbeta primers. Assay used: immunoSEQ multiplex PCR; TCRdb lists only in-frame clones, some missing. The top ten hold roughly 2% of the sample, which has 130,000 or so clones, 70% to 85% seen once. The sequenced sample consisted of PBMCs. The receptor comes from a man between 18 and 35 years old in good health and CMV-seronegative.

CDR3 protein: CASRFTGGSQPFF. CDR3 in DNA: TGTGCCAGCAGATTTACAGGGGGCTCACAGCCTTTCTTT. The chain recombines TRBV7-9 with TRBJ1-1, with 9 bases aligning to TRBD1. Germline values: CDR1 SEHNR, CDR2 FQNEAQ (reference sequence). V was clipped by 6 bases and J by 12 bases; unmatched bases: 11. This CDR3 is built from 13 residues.